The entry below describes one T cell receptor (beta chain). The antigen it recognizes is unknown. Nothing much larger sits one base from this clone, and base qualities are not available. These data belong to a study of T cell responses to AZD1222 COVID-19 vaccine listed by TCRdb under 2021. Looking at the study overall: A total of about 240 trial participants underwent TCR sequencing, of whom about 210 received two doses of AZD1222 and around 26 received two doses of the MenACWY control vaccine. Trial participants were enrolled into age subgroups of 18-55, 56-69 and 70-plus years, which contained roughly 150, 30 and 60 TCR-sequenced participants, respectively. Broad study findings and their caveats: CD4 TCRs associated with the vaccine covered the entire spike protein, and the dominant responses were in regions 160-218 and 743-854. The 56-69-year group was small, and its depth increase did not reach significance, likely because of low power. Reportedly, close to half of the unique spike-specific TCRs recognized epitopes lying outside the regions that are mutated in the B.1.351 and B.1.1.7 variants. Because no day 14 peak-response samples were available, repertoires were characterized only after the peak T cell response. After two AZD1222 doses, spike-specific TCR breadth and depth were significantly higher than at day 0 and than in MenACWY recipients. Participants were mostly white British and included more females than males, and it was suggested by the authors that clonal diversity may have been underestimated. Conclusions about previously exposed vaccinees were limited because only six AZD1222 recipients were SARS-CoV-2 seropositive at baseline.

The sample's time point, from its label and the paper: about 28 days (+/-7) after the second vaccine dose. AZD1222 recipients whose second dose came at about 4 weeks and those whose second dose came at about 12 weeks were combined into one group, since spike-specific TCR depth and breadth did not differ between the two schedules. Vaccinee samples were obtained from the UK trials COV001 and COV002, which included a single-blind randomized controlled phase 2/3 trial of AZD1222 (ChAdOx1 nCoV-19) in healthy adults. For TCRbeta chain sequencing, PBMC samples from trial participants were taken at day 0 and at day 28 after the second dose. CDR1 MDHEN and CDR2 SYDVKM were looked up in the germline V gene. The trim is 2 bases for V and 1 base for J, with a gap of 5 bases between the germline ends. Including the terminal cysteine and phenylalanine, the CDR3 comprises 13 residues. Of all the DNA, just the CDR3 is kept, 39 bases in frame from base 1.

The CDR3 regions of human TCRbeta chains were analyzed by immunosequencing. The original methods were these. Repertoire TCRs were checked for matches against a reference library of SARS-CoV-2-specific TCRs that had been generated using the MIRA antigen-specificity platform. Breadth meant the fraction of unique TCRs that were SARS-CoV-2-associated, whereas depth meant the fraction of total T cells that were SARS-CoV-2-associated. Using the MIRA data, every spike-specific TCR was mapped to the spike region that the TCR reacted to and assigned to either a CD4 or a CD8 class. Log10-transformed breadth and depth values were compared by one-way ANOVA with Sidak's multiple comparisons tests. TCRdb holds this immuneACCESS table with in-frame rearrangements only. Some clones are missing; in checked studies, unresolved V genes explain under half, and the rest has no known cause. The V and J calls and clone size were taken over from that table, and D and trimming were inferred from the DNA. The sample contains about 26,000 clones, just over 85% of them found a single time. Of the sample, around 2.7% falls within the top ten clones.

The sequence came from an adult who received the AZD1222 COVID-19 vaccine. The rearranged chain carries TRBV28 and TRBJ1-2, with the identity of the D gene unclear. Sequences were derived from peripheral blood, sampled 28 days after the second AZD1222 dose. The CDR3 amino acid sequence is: CASSLGDNYGYTF. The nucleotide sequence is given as TGTGCCAGCAGTTTAGGGGATAACTATGGCTACACCTTC.